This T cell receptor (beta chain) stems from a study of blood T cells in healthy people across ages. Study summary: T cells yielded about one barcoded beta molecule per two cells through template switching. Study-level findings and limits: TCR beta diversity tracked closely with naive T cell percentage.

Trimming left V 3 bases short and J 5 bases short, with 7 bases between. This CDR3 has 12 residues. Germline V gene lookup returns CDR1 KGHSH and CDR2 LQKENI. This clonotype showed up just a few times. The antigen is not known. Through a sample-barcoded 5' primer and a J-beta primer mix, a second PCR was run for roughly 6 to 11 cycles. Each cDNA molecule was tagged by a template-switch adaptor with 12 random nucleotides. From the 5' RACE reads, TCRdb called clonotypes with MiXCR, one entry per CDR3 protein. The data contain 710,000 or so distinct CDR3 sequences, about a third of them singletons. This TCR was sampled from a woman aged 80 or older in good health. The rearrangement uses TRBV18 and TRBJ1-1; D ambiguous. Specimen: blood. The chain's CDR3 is CASSPIKTEAFF. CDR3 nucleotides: TGTGCCAGCTCACCGATCAAGACTGAAGCTTTCTTT.